Following are 2 T cell receptor beta chains from one sample sequenced in a study of blood T cells in healthy people across ages. Primers used in a second PCR of roughly 7 to 12 cycles were a sample-barcoded 5' primer and a J-beta primer mix. TCRdb redid the calling of the 5' RACE reads with MiXCR, one entry per CDR3 protein. The data show more than 1.4 million distinct CDR3 sequences, 35% to 45% seen once. The material sequenced was blood. These receptors all stem from a young woman in good health.

This clonotype was recorded a few times. This chain uses TRBV6-6 with TRBJ2-3, with D possibly being TRBD2 (5 bases). The CDR3 totals 12 residues. V shed 8 bases and J shed 2 bases, with 8 bases lying between them. Germline V gene sequence: CDR1 MNHNY, CDR2 SVGAGI (reference sequence). The CDR3 is CASGSYTDTQYF. DNA for the CDR3: TGTGCCAGCGGGAGTTACACAGATACGCAGTATTTT.

This chain joins TRBV10-3 and TRBJ2-3, with 8 bases aligning to TRBD2. J gave up 1 base and V 7 bases, and 1 base lay outside the gene matches. The CDR3 extends over 13 amino acids. Germline V CDR1 and CDR2: ENHRY, SYGVKD. The DNA for the CDR3 is TGTGCCATCACACTAGCGGGCACAGATACGCAGTATTTT. Translated: CAITLAGTDTQYF.